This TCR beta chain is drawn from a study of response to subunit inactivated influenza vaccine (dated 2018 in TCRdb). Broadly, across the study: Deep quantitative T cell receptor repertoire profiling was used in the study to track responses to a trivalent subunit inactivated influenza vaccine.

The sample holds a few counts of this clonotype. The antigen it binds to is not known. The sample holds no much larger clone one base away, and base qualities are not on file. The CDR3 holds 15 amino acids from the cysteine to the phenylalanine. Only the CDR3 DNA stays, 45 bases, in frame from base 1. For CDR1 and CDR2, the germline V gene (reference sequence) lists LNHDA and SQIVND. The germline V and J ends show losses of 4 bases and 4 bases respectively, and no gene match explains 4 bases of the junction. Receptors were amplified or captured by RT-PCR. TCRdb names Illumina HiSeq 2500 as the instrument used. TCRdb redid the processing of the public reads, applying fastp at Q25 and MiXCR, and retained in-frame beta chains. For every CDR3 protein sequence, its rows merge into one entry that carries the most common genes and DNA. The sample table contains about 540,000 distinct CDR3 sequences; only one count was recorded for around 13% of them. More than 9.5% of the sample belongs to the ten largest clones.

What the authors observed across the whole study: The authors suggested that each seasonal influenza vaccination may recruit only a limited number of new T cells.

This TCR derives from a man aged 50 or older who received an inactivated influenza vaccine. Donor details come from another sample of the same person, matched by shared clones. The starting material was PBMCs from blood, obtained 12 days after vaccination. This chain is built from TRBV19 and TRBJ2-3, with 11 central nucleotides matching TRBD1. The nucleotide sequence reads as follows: TGTGCCAGTAGTAAAGGGACAGGGGGAGCAGATACGCAGTATTTT. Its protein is CASSKGTGGADTQYF.